The 32 T cell receptor beta chains presented below share a single source sample, sequenced in a study of regulatory T cells in long-lasting Graves disease. Construction of TCR beta libraries relied on iRepertoire HTBI primers and on Arm-PCR targeting CDR3 regions. TCRdb analysed the multiplex PCR reads with MiXCR anew, one entry per CDR3 protein. This sample has more than 650,000 distinct CDR3 sequences, with about 32% found just once. Indicated time point: persistent/refractory GD, antithyroid drugs over 5 years with positive TRAb. There was RNA extracted from PBMCs, and the TCR library was made from it. The material sequenced was peripheral blood mononuclear cells (PBMCs), taken when the disease was refractory, from a patient treated with antithyroid drugs. These TCRs come from a female donor with Graves disease.

In this sample, this clonotype turned up many times. The genes are TRBV12-3 or TRBV12-4 and TRBJ1-5; no firm D call. The V and J ends lost 5 bases and 4 bases respectively, with 15 bases between them. The CDR3 sequence is 15 residues long. The DNA for the CDR3 is TGTGCCAGCAGTCGGACCATGGGAGTAAATCAGCCCCAGCATTTT. It yields the protein CASSRTMGVNQPQHF.

This clonotype was detected only a few times. Written as DNA, the CDR3 is TGCAGCGCACAGGTCAACTATGGCTACACCTTC. Translated: CSAQVNYGYTF. This chain connects TRBV29-1 to TRBJ1-2, with TRBD1 as a possible D gene (5 bases). CDR3 length: 11 amino acids. CDR1 is SQVTM and CDR2 is ANQGSEA in the germline V gene. Trimming pared 7 bases from V and 2 bases from J, leaving 8 bases between.

Details on this clonotype: Since a much larger clone is just one base distant, this may be a read error. The V call is TRBV2, the J call TRBJ1-5; TRBD1 is a possible D gene (5 bases). This CDR3 has 16 residues. Germline values: CDR1 SNHLY, CDR2 FYNNEI. Trimming shortened V by 3 bases and J by 2 bases, and 14 bases separated the two germline ends. The CDR3 protein is CASSDRRGDGNQPQHF. The CDR3 DNA reads as TGTGCCAGCAGTGACAGACGGGGGGATGGCAATCAGCCCCAGCATTTT.

This clonotype was found many times. This chain joins TRBV11-1 and TRBJ2-7; D not resolved. V was cut by 5 bases and J by 4 bases, with 9 bases left in between. The germline gives CDR1 SGHAT, CDR2 FQDESV (reference sequence). This CDR3 spans 12 amino acids. CDR3 protein: CASSIKRYEQYF. The CDR3 DNA sequence: TGTGCCAGCAGCATCAAGCGATACGAGCAGTACTTC.

There are a few counts of this clonotype. This chain links TRBV12-3 or TRBV12-4 with TRBJ1-2, with TRBD1 as a possible D gene (6 bases). V was trimmed by 7 bases and J by 7 bases, leaving 16 bases between them. This CDR3 has 13 residues. The CDR3, as DNA: TGTGCCAGCAAGGACAGAAACCGGTCTGGCTACACCTTC. Protein sequence: CASKDRNRSGYTF.

This clonotype was observed at least ten times. V is TRBV20-1 and J is TRBJ2-5, with D perhaps TRBD2 (5 bases). Trimming left V 1 base short and J 5 bases short, with 11 bases between. Germline V CDR1 and CDR2: DFQATT, SNEGSKA (reference sequence). The CDR3 runs 13 residues. CDR3 residues: CSARVPPGETQYF. The CDR3 bases are TGCAGTGCTAGAGTACCCCCGGGGGAGACCCAGTACTTC.

The chain couples TRBV13 to TRBJ2-4; 13 positions match TRBD2. Germline CDR1 reads PRHDT; CDR2 reads FYEKMQ (reference sequence). The CDR3 runs 15 residues. Unmatched junction bases numbered 4, after V lost 5 bases and J lost 6 bases. CDR3 in amino acids: CASSDGLAGVNIQYF. The CDR3 region has the DNA TGTGCCAGCAGCGACGGACTAGCGGGGGTAAACATTCAGTACTTC.

This clonotype showed up just a few times. V usage is TRBV7-6 and J usage is TRBJ2-7; D gene uncertain. CDR1 SGHVS and CDR2 FNYEAQ come from the germline V gene. V was shortened by 5 bases and J by 7 bases, with 9 bases between the two germline ends. The CDR3 runs to 11 residues. CDR3 protein: CASSVLGEQYF. The CDR3 nucleotides read TGTGCCAGCAGCGTCCTGGGGGAGCAGTACTTC.

This clonotype was seen a handful of times. J is TRBJ2-5 and V is TRBV24-1, with 8 nucleotides matching TRBD2. The CDR3 loop spans 17 amino acids. Trimming removed 6 bases from V and 3 bases from J; junction bases left unmatched: 14. Per the germline V gene, CDR1 is KGHDR and CDR2 is SFDVKD. The CDR3 DNA reads TGTGCCACCAGTCAAGGAAGCGGGAGAGACTTGAAAGAGACCCAGTACTTC. This encodes CATSQGSGRDLKETQYF.

J is TRBJ1-2 and V is TRBV12-3 or TRBV12-4, with a possible D match to TRBD1 (6 bases). Between the trimmed V and J ends, which lost 6 bases and 1 base, there was a span of 18 bases. The CDR3 sequence is 16 residues long. The CDR3 DNA reads as TGTGCCAGCAGACCCCGGACAGTCCGTGATAACTATGGCTACACCTTC. Its protein is CASRPRTVRDNYGYTF.

Comments on this clonotype: Sequence at one end of the junction differs from germline and may be a read error. The chain uses TRBV7-9 and TRBJ1-1; perhaps TRBD1 as D (6 bases). This CDR3 is built from 14 residues. Germline loops: CDR1 SEHNR, CDR2 FQNEAQ (reference sequence). CDR3 protein: CASTLSGRDTEASF. DNA of the CDR3: TGTGCCAGCACCCTTTCGGGTAGGGACACTGAAGCTTCCTTT.

The chain combines TRBV3-1 with TRBJ2-5, with D maybe TRBD1 (5 bases). The CDR3 has 15 residues. Trimming pared 0 bases from V and 7 bases from J, leaving 15 bases between. Germline V gene lookup returns CDR1 LGHDT and CDR2 YNNKEL (reference sequence). The CDR3 loop reads CASSQDPGPTGTQYF. The DNA for the CDR3 is TGTGCCAGCAGCCAAGACCCCGGACCCACAGGGACCCAGTACTTC.

The gene calls are TRBV4-1 and TRBJ2-2, with D unclear. The germline V and J ends were trimmed by 0 bases and 0 bases, with 8 bases remaining between them. The CDR3 totals 16 residues. Germline V gene sequence: CDR1 MGHRA, CDR2 YSYEKL. CDR3 in amino acids: CASSQEDRSNTGELFF. The CDR3, as DNA: TGCGCCAGCAGCCAAGAAGATAGATCGAACACCGGGGAGCTGTTTTTT.

This clonotype has ten or more counts. The gene calls are TRBV7-8 and TRBJ1-5, with D possibly matching TRBD1 (5 bases). The CDR3 contains 14 residues. V lost 4 bases to trimming and J lost 7 bases, with 14 bases between them. The germline gives CDR1 SGHVS, CDR2 FQNEAQ. The CDR3 is CASSSSGGRQPQHF. In nucleotides, the CDR3 is TGTGCCAGCAGCTCCTCGGGGGGACGGCAGCCCCAGCATTTT.

This clonotype was detected only once. The rearrangement joins TRBV12-3 or TRBV12-4 to TRBJ2-7, with 8 bases matching TRBD2. V gave up 3 bases and J gave up 5 bases; unmatched junction bases: 9. The CDR3 extends over 15 amino acids. The CDR3 DNA follows: TGTGCCAGCAGTTTGTCAAGCGGGAGTGGTAACGAGCAGTACTTC. Its protein product is CASSLSSGSGNEQYF.

This clonotype was detected only once. This may arise from a read error, as a much more abundant clone is one base away. The V and J genes are TRBV5-1 and TRBJ1-2; tentative D call: TRBD1 (6 bases). This CDR3 has 14 amino acids. Germline V gene data show CDR1 as SGHRS and CDR2 as YFSETQ. The chain's CDR3 is CASRGQPGGDGSTF. Here the CDR3 DNA reads TGCGCCAGCAGGGGCCAACCCGGGGGCGACGGCTCCACCTTC.

This clonotype was counted only a few times. This chain links TRBV20-1 with TRBJ1-1; perhaps TRBD1 as D (5 bases). The germline V and J ends were trimmed by 6 bases and 1 base, with 18 bases remaining between them. There are 15 residues in the CDR3. CDR1 and CDR2 from the germline V gene are DFQATT and SNEGSKA (reference sequence). The CDR3 DNA is TGCAGTGCCCCATCGGGGGTACGGAAGAACACTGAAGCTTTCTTT. Amino acid sequence: CSAPSGVRKNTEAFF.

This clonotype was detected only a few times. The V call is TRBV20-1, the J call TRBJ1-2, with 9 bases matching TRBD1. The CDR3 length is 14 residues. V lost 2 bases, J lost 4 bases, and 5 bases stayed unmatched. Per the germline V gene, CDR1 is DFQATT and CDR2 is SNEGSKA (reference sequence). The CDR3 sequence is CSARIQGAGYGYTF. CDR3 DNA: TGCAGTGCTAGAATACAGGGGGCTGGCTATGGCTACACCTTC.

This clonotype was found a few times. J is TRBJ2-4 and V is TRBV7-2; D possibly corresponds to TRBD1 (5 bases). CDR1 and CDR2 (germline): SGHTA, FQGNSA. V lost 5 bases and J 2 bases, leaving 25 bases between the germline ends. This CDR3 comprises 19 residues. CDR3 region: CASSPGLVRKGRTKNIQYF. The CDR3 nucleotides are TGTGCCAGCAGCCCAGGTTTGGTCAGGAAGGGGCGGACCAAAAACATTCAGTACTTC.

This chain joins TRBV29-1 and TRBJ2-5, with D unresolved. This CDR3 comprises 11 residues. Trimming removed 3 bases from V and 11 bases from J, with 13 bases in between. Germline V gene sequence: CDR1 SQVTM, CDR2 ANQGSEA. The CDR3 coding sequence is TGCAGCGTTGATGTTCAGTCGTGGCAGTACTTC. Protein: CSVDVQSWQYF.

This clonotype was seen a handful of times. The chain joins TRBV29-1 to TRBJ1-1; D is possibly TRBD1 (6 bases). Germline lookup yields CDR1 SQVTM and CDR2 ANQGSEA. The CDR3 has 13 residues. Trimming shortened V by 3 bases and J by 0 bases, and 8 bases separated the two germline ends. This CDR3 reads CSVDQGLNTEAFF. DNA for the CDR3: TGCAGCGTTGACCAGGGGCTGAACACTGAAGCTTTCTTT.

J is TRBJ1-3 and V is TRBV6-5, with TRBD1 matching 7 bases. Unmatched junction bases numbered 15, after V lost 2 bases and J lost 5 bases. CDR1 MNHEY and CDR2 SVGAGI come from the germline V gene. The CDR3 is 18 residues long. CDR3 in amino acids: CASSYQAGGRQARNTIYF. In DNA form, the CDR3 reads TGTGCCAGCAGTTACCAGGCAGGGGGTCGACAAGCGAGAAACACCATATATTTT.

With regard to this clonotype: The junction differs from germline at one of its ends, possibly a read error. The rearrangement links TRBV28 to TRBJ1-6, with D tentatively TRBD1 (6 bases). Germline V gene lookup returns CDR1 MDHEN and CDR2 SYDVKM. This CDR3 has 17 amino acids. The CDR3 nucleotides are TGTGTCAGCAGCAGCCACTACGGGGGCGCCTTAAAATCACCCCTCCACTTT. Protein product: CVSSSHYGGALKSPLHF.

The rearrangement joins TRBV19 to TRBJ2-5; maybe TRBD2 (6 bases). V was cut by 3 bases and J by 6 bases, with 17 bases left in between. Germline V gene sequence: CDR1 LNHDA, CDR2 SQIVND (reference sequence). There are 15 residues in the CDR3. CDR3 residues: CASSIGGVGVKTQYF. The CDR3 bases are TGTGCCAGTAGTATTGGCGGGGTAGGTGTGAAGACCCAGTACTTC. Supplemented by reference TRBV19 and TRBJ2-5, the full variable domain reads DGGITQSPKYLFRKEGQNVTLSCEQNLNHDAMYWYRQDPGQGLRLIYYSQIVNDFQKGDIAEGYSVSREKKESFPLTVTSAQKNPTAFYLCASSIGGVGVKTQYFGPGTRLLVL.

V and J are TRBV6-1 and TRBJ1-2; TRBD1 might be the D (6 bases). Trimming stripped 6 bases from V and 7 bases from J, with 15 bases between. Germline V gene lookup returns CDR1 MNHNS and CDR2 SASEGT. This CDR3 has 13 amino acids. This chain's CDR3 is CASSRLGGGGYTF. The CDR3 DNA reads TGTGCCAGCAGCCGACTCGGGGGCGGTGGCTACACCTTC.

A few counts support this clonotype. CDR3 bases: TGCAGCGTTGTTCCCGGACAGGGAGCTAACTATGGCTACACCTTC. This gives the protein CSVVPGQGANYGYTF. This rearrangement joins TRBV29-1 to TRBJ1-2; 8 bases fit TRBD1. With 4 bases clipped from V and 0 bases from J, the junction kept 7 bases outside the gene matches. CDR1 SQVTM and CDR2 ANQGSEA come from the germline V gene. This CDR3 is built from 15 residues.

This clonotype was recorded only once. The chain recombines TRBV28 with TRBJ1-1; 7 positions agree with TRBD1. The CDR3 is made up of 15 amino acids. Unmatched junction bases numbered 11, after V lost 6 bases and J lost 4 bases. CDR1 and CDR2 from the germline V gene are MDHEN and SYDVKM. Written as DNA, the CDR3 is TGTGCCAGCAGCCCCCGACAGGGAAAGAGCACTGAAGCTTTCTTT. Encoded protein: CASSPRQGKSTEAFF.

The chain links TRBV12-3 or TRBV12-4 to TRBJ2-6; D is possibly TRBD2 (5 bases). This CDR3 spans 17 amino acids. The V gene lost 7 bases and the J gene lost 0 bases, with 16 bases spanning the gap. The CDR3 here is CASTLNVGSSGANVLTF. DNA for the CDR3: TGTGCCAGCACCCTTAACGTAGGGAGCTCTGGGGCCAACGTCCTGACTTTC.

Ten or more counts support this clonotype. CDR3 sequence: CASSEQGYTEAFF. CDR3 bases: TGTGCCAGCAGTGAACAGGGTTACACTGAAGCTTTCTTT. The chain joins TRBV2 to TRBJ1-1; the D gene is possibly TRBD1 (5 bases). This CDR3 spans 13 amino acids. Germline lookup yields CDR1 SNHLY and CDR2 FYNNEI. Between the trimmed V and J ends, which lost 2 bases and 3 bases, there was a span of 7 bases.

The chain joins TRBV6-1 to TRBJ1-2; 7 nucleotides agree with TRBD1. J lost 3 bases, V lost 0 bases, and 13 bases had no gene match. The CDR3 consists of 18 residues. Germline V gene data show CDR1 as MNHNS and CDR2 as SASEGT. CDR3 residues: CASSEALQGGANYYGYTF. The CDR3 nucleotides read TGTGCCAGCAGTGAAGCGCTCCAGGGGGGCGCGAACTACTATGGCTACACCTTC.

This clonotype was observed at least ten times. The chain has TRBV6-5 and TRBJ1-1; D unclear. CDR3 length equals 13 residues. CDR1 is MNHEY, CDR2 SVGAGI, per germline. Deletions cut 2 bases from V and 1 base from J, with 5 bases between. The CDR3 region is CASSYRKNTEAFF. DNA for the CDR3: TGTGCCAGCAGTTACCGGAAGAACACTGAAGCTTTCTTT.

This clonotype was observed once. The chain uses TRBV3-1 and TRBJ1-4, with D possibly being TRBD1 (6 bases). The CDR3 totals 13 residues. The germline V and J ends were trimmed by 6 bases and 12 bases, with 17 bases remaining between them. Germline V gene lookup returns CDR1 LGHDT and CDR2 YNNKEL (reference sequence). The CDR3 region is CASRPMRGAELFF. In DNA form, the CDR3 reads TGTGCCAGCAGGCCAATGCGGGGGGCGGAACTGTTTTTT.